The TCR beta chain under discussion was sequenced for a study of blood T cells in healthy people across ages. Germline-derived CDR1 and CDR2 are WSHSY and SAAADI. The V end was cut by 4 bases, the J end by 3 bases, with 7 bases between. The CDR3 runs to 12 residues. The total RNA that was extracted per sample amounted to at least 5.5 micrograms. This clonotype was seen a few times. Through a sample-barcoded 5' primer and a J-beta primer mix, a second PCR was run for about 7 to 12 cycles. Every cDNA molecule bore a tag from a template-switch adaptor containing 12 random nucleotides. TCRdb independently ran MiXCR on the 5' RACE reads; one entry per CDR3 protein. The data hold about 760,000 distinct CDR3 sequences, with about 25% observed a single time. The same sample was also studied in work on T cells of mothers and their children. According to that study: Donation involved a few healthy Caucasian mothers and the six children that they had. With unrelated pairs as the comparison, related mother-child pairs had a slightly higher overlap that was not significant.

Sequences were obtained from blood. V is TRBV10-2 and J is TRBJ2-7, with D uncertain. The receptor was derived from a boy younger than 18 in good health. In nucleotides, the CDR3 is TGCGCCAGCAGTGTAATATACTACGAGCAGTACTTC. It codes for CASSVIYYEQYF.